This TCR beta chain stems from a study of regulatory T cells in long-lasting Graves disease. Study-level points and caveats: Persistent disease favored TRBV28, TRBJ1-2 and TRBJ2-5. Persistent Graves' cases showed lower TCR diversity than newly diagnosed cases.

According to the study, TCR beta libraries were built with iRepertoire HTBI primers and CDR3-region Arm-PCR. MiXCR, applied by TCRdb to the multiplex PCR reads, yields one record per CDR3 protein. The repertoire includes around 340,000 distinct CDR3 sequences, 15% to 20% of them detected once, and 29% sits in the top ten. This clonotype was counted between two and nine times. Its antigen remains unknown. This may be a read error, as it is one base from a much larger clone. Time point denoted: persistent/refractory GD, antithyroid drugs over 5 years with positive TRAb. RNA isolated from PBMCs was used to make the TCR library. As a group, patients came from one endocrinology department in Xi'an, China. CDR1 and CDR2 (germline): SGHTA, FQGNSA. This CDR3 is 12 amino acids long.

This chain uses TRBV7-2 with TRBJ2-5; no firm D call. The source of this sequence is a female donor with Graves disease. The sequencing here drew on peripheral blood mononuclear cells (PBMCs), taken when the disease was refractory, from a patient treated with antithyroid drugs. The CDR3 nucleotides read TGTGCCAGCAGCAAGACCCAAGAGGCCCAGTACTTC. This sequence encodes CASSKTQEAQYF. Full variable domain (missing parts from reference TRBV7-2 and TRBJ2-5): GAGVSQSPSNKVTEKGKDVELRCDPISGHTALYWYRQSLGQGLEFLIYFQGNSAPDKSGLPSDRFSAERTGGSVSTLTIQRTQQEDSAVYLCASSKTQEAQYFGPGTRLLVL.